This T cell receptor beta chain comes out of a study of Ad26.COV2.S vaccination and SARS-CoV-2 variants (dated by TCRdb to about 2021). Broadly, across the study: The specificity and breadth of SARS-CoV-2-reactive T cell receptors after Ad26.COV2.S vaccination were assessed by TCRbeta repertoire sequencing. A total of approximately 30 samples were included in the TCR-sequenced set, comprising around 19 Ad26.COV2.S vaccine recipients, 5 placebo recipients and 8 SARS-CoV-2 convalescent individuals.

This clone was seen a few times. Which antigen it targets is not known. Per-nucleotide qualities are absent, and no much larger clonotype sits a single base away. Results and caveats for the whole study, not just this receptor: Non-spike TCR breadth was comparable between vaccine and placebo recipients, consistent with the vaccine containing only spike. The authors noted that total T cell responses may have been underestimated by the TCR breadth and depth analyses. Ad26.COV2.S recipients had higher spike-specific TCR breadth than placebo recipients (P = 0.0014). After vaccination, spike-specific CD8+ and CD4+ T cell responses were reported to show substantial breadth.

The sample's time point, from its label and the paper: individuals recovered from natural SARS-CoV-2 infection. The immunoSEQ Assay was the method used to sequence TCRbeta CDR3 regions. After extraction, genomic DNA underwent amplification by bias-controlled multiplex PCR, followed by high-throughput sequencing. The published analysis was carried out like this. To quantify the absolute abundance of every unique TCRbeta CDR3 region, sequences were collapsed and filtered. T cell fraction was estimated by normalizing TCRbeta template counts to usable DNA, with usable DNA measured through amplification of reference genes found in all nucleated cells. Repertoire TCRs were annotated as SARS-CoV-2-specific by exact matching of V gene, CDR3 amino acid sequence and J gene to a known reactive TCR set. The reference SARS-CoV-2 TCR set was derived from MIRA and filtered for enrichment in COVID-19-positive ImmuneCODE repertoires, a step that removed public or cross-reactive TCRs. Using the MIRA antigens, annotated TCRs were further analysed by specific ORF or by position within an ORF. Breadth was defined as the number of annotated unique rearrangements divided by the total number of unique productive rearrangements, and depth was defined as the summed frequency of the annotated unique rearrangements. Two-sided Wilcoxon rank-sum tests were used to compare TCR breadth between groups. The table comes from immuneACCESS by way of TCRdb, which keeps in-frame sequences with V and J called. Part of the clones is missing from these tables; in studies checked, under half for an unresolved V gene and the rest for unknown reasons. The DNA gave D and trimming, while V, J and clone size come from that table. In all, the sample holds around 7,300 clones, and around 83% of those were seen once. The ten largest clones represent 25% to 35% of the sample.

The CDR3, cysteine through phenylalanine, is 13 amino acids long. Only the CDR3 DNA stays, 39 bases, in frame from base 1. V is shortened by 4 bases, J by 0 bases, and the region joining them spans 6 bases. CDR1 and CDR2 (PRHDT, FYEKMQ) derive from the germline V gene (reference sequence). This TCR came from a human donor who had recovered from COVID-19. The chain was built from TRBV13 and TRBJ1-1; the D gene lacks a confident call. Here the sequenced sample was peripheral blood, taken after recovery from COVID-19. Here is the DNA: TGTGCCAGCAGCTCTAGGCTGAACACTGAAGCTTTCTTT. It encodes CASSSRLNTEAFF.